A selection of T cell receptor beta chains follows, all from one sample in a study of blood T cell repertoires in COVID-19. Method: immunoSEQ multiplex PCR; TCRdb's copy keeps in-frame clones and lacks some. The table has about 200,000 clones, 86% seen once. Sequences were obtained from PBMCs or T cells enriched from blood (not recorded which). These receptors were obtained from a woman in her twenties or thirties who had been exposed to COVID-19. The CDR3 runs from the conserved cysteine through the conserved F or W. The D gene is left open where the match is weak. Expanded clones get a size class; other rows say once, few or many, or leave the size out.

TRBD1	16	-	TRBV27	TRBJ1-5	TGTGCCAGCAGCGAACAGGGACAGGGTGGGAATCAGCCCCAGCATTTT	CASSEQGQGGNQPQHF
-	14	-	TRBV25-1	TRBJ1-2	TGTGCCAGCTCGTCTTCAGGGGTGGACTATGGCTACACCTTC	CASSSSGVDYGYTF
-	11	-	TRBV5-6	TRBJ2-7	TGTGCCAGCAGCCGCCAGTACGAGCAGTACTTC	CASSRQYEQYF
-	14	-	TRBV7-9	TRBJ2-7	TGTGCCAGCAGCCAACGAGACTCAGGGGGGGAGCAGTACTTC	CASSQRDSGGEQYF
-	16	-	TRBV7-9	TRBJ2-6	TGTGCCAGCAGCTTACGGTCCTTCTCTCGGGCCAACGTCCTGACTTTC	CASSLRSFSRANVLTF
-	14	-	TRBV9	TRBJ2-1	TGTGCCAGCAGCGTGGGCGGGGACTACAATGAGCAGTTCTTC	CASSVGGDYNEQFF
TRBD2	15	-	TRBV6-4	TRBJ2-1	TGTGCCAGCAGTGACTCCTTCGGGGGGGCCGGGGAGCAGTTCTTC	CASSDSFGGAGEQFF
-	14	-	TRBV11-2	TRBJ2-3	TGTGCCAGCAGCTTCCCCCCTCAGTCAGATACGCAGTATTTT	CASSFPPQSDTQYF
-	16	-	TRBV5-1	TRBJ2-5	TGCGCCAGCAGCCCGAGGGACTCTATTCGCCAAGAGACCCAGTACTTC	CASSPRDSIRQETQYF
-	14	-	TRBV6-5	TRBJ1-3	TGTGCCAGCGGAGAACAGGGTCGTGGAAACACCATATATTTT	CASGEQGRGNTIYF
-	15	-	TRBV5-5	TRBJ1-2	TGTGCCAGCAGCTTGAATCGGGATTCCCCCTATGGCTACACCTTC	CASSLNRDSPYGYTF
-	15	-	TRBV30	TRBJ2-7	TGTGCCTGGGCGGCTCCTTCAACCTACCTAGACGAGCAGTACTTC	CAWAAPSTYLDEQYF
-	15	-	TRBV6-5	TRBJ1-5	TGTGCCAGCAGACCCCGACAGGCATCTAATCAGCCCCAGCATTTT	CASRPRQASNQPQHF
-	12	few	TRBV5-5	TRBJ1-2	TGTGCCAGCAGCCTAGCAGGGGATGGCTACACCTTC	CASSLAGDGYTF
-	15	-	TRBV3-1/TRBV3-2	TRBJ1-1	TGTGCCAGCAGCCAAGTTATTGACATGAACACTGAAGCTTTCTTT	CASSQVIDMNTEAFF
-	14	-	TRBV10-3	TRBJ1-1	TGTGCCATCGCGGGGGAACTTATGAACACTGAAGCTTTCTTT	CAIAGELMNTEAFF
-	13	-	TRBV10-3	TRBJ1-5	TGTGCCACCGCGTCCATACTCAATCAGCCCCAGCATTTT	CATASILNQPQHF
TRBD2	17	-	TRBV5-1	TRBJ2-1	TGCGCCAGCAGCCCACTTGGACTAGCGGGGGGAAACAATGAGCAGTTCTTC	CASSPLGLAGGNNEQFF
-	14	-	TRBV5-1	TRBJ2-2	TGCGCCAGCAGCCGACAGCTGGACACCGGGGAGCTGTTTTTT	CASSRQLDTGELFF
TRBD1	15	once	TRBV29-1	TRBJ2-1	TGCAGCGTTGAAGTAAGAGGACAGGGATACAATGAGCAGTTCTTC	CSVEVRGQGYNEQFF
TRBD1	15	-	TRBV2	TRBJ1-2	TGTGCCAGCAGTCGCAATGGACAGGGGTACTATGGCTACACCTTC	CASSRNGQGYYGYTF
-	15	-	TRBV9	TRBJ2-3	TGTGCCAGCAGCGTAGATGACTCTAGAACAGATACGCAGTATTTT	CASSVDDSRTDTQYF
-	15	-	TRBV5-5	TRBJ2-2	TGTGCCAGCAGCTCTGGGGGGTTAGACACCGGGGAGCTGTTTTTT	CASSSGGLDTGELFF
TRBD1	15	-	TRBV19	TRBJ2-1	TGTGCCAGTAGTGACTGGACAGGGGTCTACAATGAGCAGTTCTTC	CASSDWTGVYNEQFF
-	13	-	TRBV3-1/TRBV3-2	TRBJ1-1	TGTGCCAGCAGCCAGGGGGGTTTCACTGAAGCTTTCTTT	CASSQGGFTEAFF
-	14	-	TRBV7-8	TRBJ1-5	TGTGCCAGCAGCCGATCAAATAGCAATCAGCCCCAGCATTTT	CASSRSNSNQPQHF
TRBD1	17	-	TRBV18	TRBJ1-1	TGTGCCAGCTCACCCACCCGGGACAGGGGGCGGGACACTGAAGCTTTCTTT	CASSPTRDRGRDTEAFF
TRBD2	17	-	TRBV14	TRBJ2-1	TGTGCCAGCAGCCAAGATAAGCTAGCGGGGGGCCGTAGTGAGCAGTTCTTC	CASSQDKLAGGRSEQFF
TRBD1	12	-	TRBV27	TRBJ1-2	TGTGCCAGCAGGAAAACAGGGGACGGCTACACCTTC	CASRKTGDGYTF
-	15	-	TRBV11-3	TRBJ2-2	TGTGCCAGCAGCTTAGTTCTACAGGCTCCCGGGGAGCTGTTTTTT	CASSLVLQAPGELFF
-	14	-	TRBV6-5	TRBJ1-1	TGTGCCAGTTACCTCGATACAGGGAGCACTGAAGCTTTCTTT	CASYLDTGSTEAFF
TRBD1	15	once	TRBV28	TRBJ2-7	TGTGCCAGCACCCTCTTCGGGACAGGGATCTACGAGCAGTACTTC	CASTLFGTGIYEQYF
-	12	-	TRBV15	TRBJ2-3	TGTGCCACCAGCCGGGGGTCAGATACGCAGTATTTT	CATSRGSDTQYF
-	14	-	TRBV7-3	TRBJ2-3	TGTGCCAGCAGCTTAAAGGCAGGGGAGGATACGCAGTATTTT	CASSLKAGEDTQYF
-	17	-	TRBV7-3	TRBJ2-4	TGTGCCAGCAGCTCCTCAGGTCCGGGAGTGGCCAAAAACATTCAGTACTTC	CASSSSGPGVAKNIQYF
-	14	-	TRBV6-6	TRBJ2-1	TGTGCCAGCAGTTCTTCTGACACAAACAATGAGCAGTTCTTC	CASSSSDTNNEQFF
TRBD1	15	-	TRBV4-2	TRBJ2-7	TGTGCCAGCAGCCAAGTGACAGGGCAGCCCTACGAGCAGTACTTC	CASSQVTGQPYEQYF
-	14	-	TRBV2	TRBJ1-5	TGTGCCAGCGGCGGGGCAGCTAGCAATCAGCCCCAGCATTTT	CASGGAASNQPQHF
TRBD1	13	-	TRBV27	TRBJ1-1	TGTGCCAGCAGGCTTAGTACAGGGGGTATGGCTTTCTTT	CASRLSTGGMAFF
-	14	-	TRBV30	TRBJ1-4	TGTGCCTGGAGTGTAAGCCCGATTAATGAAAAACTGTTTTTT	CAWSVSPINEKLFF
TRBD1	16	-	TRBV20-1	TRBJ2-5	TGCAGTGCTAGTTACATCCGGACAGGGTCCCGGGAGACCCAGTACTTC	CSASYIRTGSRETQYF
-	11	-	TRBV29-1	TRBJ1-4	TGCAGCGTCTCCGTAGTCGGAAAACTGTTTTTT	CSVSVVGKLFF